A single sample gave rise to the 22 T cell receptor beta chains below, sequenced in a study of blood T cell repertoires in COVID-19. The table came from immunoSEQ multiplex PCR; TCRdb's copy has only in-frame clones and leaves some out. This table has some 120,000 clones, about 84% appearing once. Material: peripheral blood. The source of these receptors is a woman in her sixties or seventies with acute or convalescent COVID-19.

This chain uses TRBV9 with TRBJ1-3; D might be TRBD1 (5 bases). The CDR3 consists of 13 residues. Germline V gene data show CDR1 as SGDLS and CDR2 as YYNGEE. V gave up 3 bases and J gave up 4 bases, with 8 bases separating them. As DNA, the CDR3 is TGTGCCAGCAGCGCCTCAGGGGGAAACACCATATATTTT. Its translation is CASSASGGNTIYF.

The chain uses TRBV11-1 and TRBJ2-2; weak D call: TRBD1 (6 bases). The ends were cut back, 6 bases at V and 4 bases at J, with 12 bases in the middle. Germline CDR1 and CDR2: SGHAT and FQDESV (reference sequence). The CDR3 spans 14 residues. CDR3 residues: CASRTGFATGELFF. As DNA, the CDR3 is TGTGCCAGCAGAACAGGGTTCGCCACCGGGGAGCTGTTTTTT.

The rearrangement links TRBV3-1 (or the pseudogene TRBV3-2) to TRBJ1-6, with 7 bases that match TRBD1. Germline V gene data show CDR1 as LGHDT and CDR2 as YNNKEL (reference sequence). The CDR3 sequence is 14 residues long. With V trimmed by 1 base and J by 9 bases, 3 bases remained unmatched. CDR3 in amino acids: CASSQAGGSSPLHF. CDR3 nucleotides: TGTGCCAGCAGCCAAGCAGGGGGATCTTCACCCCTCCACTTT.

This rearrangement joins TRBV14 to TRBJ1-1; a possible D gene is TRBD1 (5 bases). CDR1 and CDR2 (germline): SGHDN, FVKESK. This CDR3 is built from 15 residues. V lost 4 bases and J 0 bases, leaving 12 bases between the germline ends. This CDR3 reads CASSLGGTLNTEAFF. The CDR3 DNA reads TGTGCCAGCAGCCTGGGGGGTACTTTGAACACTGAAGCTTTCTTT.

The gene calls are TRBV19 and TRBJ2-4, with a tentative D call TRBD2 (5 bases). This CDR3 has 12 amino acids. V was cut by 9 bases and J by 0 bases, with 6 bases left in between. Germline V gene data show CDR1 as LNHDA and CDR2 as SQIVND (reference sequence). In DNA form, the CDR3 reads TGTGCCAGCGGGATAGCCAAAAACATTCAGTACTTC. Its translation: CASGIAKNIQYF.

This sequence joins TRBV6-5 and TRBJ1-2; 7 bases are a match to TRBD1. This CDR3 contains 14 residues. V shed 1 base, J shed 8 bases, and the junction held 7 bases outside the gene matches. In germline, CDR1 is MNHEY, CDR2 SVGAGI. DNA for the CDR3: TGTGCCAGCAGTTACTACCGGGACAGACGGGGCTACACCTTC. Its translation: CASSYYRDRRGYTF.

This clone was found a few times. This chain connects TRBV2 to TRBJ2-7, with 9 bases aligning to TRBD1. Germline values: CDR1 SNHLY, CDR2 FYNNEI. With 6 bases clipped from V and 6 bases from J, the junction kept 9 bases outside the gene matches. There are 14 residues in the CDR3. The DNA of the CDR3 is TGTGCCAGCAGCCTAAGACAGGGGGGAATCGAGCAGTACGTC. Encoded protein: CASSLRQGGIEQYV.

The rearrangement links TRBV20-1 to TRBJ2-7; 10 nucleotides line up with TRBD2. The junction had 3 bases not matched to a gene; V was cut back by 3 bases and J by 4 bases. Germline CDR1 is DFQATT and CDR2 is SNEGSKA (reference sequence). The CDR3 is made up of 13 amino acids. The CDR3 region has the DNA TGCAGTGCTAGTAGCGGGGGGACGTACGAGCAGTACTTC. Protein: CSASSGGTYEQYF.

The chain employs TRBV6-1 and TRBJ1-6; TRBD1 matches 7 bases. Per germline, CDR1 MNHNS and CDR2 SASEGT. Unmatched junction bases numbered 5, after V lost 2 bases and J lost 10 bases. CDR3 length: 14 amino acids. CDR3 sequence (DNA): TGTGCCAGCAGTGAATTAGGGGGCGTCTCACCCCTCCACTTT. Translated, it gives CASSELGGVSPLHF.

The CDR3 region is CAWSVSSGLEAFF. DNA for the CDR3: TGTGCCTGGAGTGTCTCCTCGGGACTTGAAGCTTTCTTT. The V and J genes are TRBV30 and TRBJ1-1, with a weak D call TRBD1 (5 bases). The CDR3 is 13 residues long. Trimming cost V 0 bases and J 7 bases, with 12 bases left between them. Germline V gene sequence: CDR1 GTSNPN, CDR2 SVGIG (reference sequence).

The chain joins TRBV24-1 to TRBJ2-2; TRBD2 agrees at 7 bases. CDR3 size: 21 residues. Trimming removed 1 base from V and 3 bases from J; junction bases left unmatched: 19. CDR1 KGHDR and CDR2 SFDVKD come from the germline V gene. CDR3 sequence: CATSDFLRGPSGRFYTGELFF. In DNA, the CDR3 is TGTGCCACCAGTGATTTTCTCAGAGGACCTAGCGGTAGGTTTTACACCGGGGAGCTGTTTTTT.

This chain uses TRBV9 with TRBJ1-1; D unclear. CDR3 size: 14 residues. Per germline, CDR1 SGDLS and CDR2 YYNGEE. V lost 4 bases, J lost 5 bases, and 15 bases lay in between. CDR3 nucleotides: TGTGCCAGCAGCCCACACCTCGGAGGGACTGAAGCTTTCTTT. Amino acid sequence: CASSPHLGGTEAFF.

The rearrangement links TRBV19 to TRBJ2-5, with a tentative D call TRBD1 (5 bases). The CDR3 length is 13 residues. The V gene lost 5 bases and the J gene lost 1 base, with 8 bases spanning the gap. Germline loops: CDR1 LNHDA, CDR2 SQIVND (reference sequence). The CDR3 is CASSPTVQETQYF. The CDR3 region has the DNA TGTGCCAGTAGTCCGACAGTCCAAGAGACCCAGTACTTC.

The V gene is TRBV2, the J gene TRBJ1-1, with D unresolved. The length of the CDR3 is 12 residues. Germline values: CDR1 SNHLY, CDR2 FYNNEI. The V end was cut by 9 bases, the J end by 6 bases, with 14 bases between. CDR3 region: CASHREEAEAFF. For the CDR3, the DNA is TGTGCCAGTCACCGGGAGGAGGCTGAAGCTTTCTTT.

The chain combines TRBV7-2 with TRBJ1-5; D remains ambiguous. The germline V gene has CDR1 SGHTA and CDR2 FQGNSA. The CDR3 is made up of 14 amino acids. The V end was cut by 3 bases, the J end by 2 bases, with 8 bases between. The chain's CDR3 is CASSFQGGNQPQHF. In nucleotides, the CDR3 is TGTGCCAGCAGCTTCCAAGGAGGCAATCAGCCCCAGCATTTT.

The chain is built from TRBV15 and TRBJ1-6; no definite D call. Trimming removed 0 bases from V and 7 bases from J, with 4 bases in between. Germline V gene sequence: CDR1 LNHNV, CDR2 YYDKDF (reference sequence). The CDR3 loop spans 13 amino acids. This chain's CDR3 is CATSRDPNSPLHF. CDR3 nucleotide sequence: TGTGCCACCAGCAGAGATCCAAATTCACCCCTCCACTTT.

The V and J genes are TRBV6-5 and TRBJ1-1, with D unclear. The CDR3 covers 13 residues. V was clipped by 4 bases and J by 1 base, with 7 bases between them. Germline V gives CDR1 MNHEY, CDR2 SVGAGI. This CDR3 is CASSFRQNTEAFF. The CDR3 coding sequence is TGTGCCAGCAGTTTCCGACAGAACACTGAAGCTTTCTTT.

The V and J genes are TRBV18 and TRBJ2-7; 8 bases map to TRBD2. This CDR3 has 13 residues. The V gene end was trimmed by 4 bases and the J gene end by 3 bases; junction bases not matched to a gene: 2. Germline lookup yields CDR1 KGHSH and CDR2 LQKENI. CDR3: CASSQAGDYEQYF. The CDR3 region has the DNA TGTGCCAGCTCACAAGCGGGGGACTACGAGCAGTACTTC.

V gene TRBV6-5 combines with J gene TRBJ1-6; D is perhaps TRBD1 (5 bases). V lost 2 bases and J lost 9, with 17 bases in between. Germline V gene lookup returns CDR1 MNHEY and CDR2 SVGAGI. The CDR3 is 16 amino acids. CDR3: CASSYEVPGLVSPLHF. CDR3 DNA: TGTGCCAGCAGTTACGAAGTGCCAGGGTTGGTTTCACCCCTCCACTTT.

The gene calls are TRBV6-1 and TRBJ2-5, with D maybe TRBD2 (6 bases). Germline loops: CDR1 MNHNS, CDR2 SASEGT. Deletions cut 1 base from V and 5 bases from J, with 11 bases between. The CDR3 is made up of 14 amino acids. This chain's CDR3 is CASSEGGGGETQYF. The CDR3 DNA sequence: TGTGCCAGCAGTGAAGGGGGAGGAGGGGAGACCCAGTACTTC.

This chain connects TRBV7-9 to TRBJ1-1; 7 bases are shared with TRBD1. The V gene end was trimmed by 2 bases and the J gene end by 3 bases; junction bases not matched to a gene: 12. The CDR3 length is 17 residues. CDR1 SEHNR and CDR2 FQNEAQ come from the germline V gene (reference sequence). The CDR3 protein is CASSLHGQDLYYTEAFF. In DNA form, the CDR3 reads TGTGCCAGCAGCTTACATGGACAGGATTTGTATTACACTGAAGCTTTCTTT.

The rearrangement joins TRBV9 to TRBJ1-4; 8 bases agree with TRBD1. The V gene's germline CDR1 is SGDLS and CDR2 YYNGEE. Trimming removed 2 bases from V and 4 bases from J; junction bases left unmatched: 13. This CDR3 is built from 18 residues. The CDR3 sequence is CASSVHPESGQVNEKLFF. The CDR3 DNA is TGTGCCAGCAGCGTTCATCCCGAATCGGGACAGGTTAATGAAAAACTGTTTTTT.